Detailed here is one T cell receptor (beta chain). Its specificity is unknown. The CDR3 runs 14 residues. V was shortened by 5 bases and J by 3 bases, with 14 bases between the two germline ends. Germline values: CDR1 SGHTA, CDR2 FQGNSA. The data derive from a study of response to subunit inactivated influenza vaccine. Study-wide results and caveats: Each seasonal flu vaccination may recruit only limited new T cells, authors suggested.

One entry per CDR3 protein, called by TCRdb with MiXCR from the RT-PCR reads. The table records about 700,000 distinct CDR3 sequences, about 14% of them present only once. The sequenced sample was PBMCs from blood, obtained around 15 days before vaccination. The chain joins TRBV7-2 to TRBJ2-7, with D possibly matching TRBD2 (6 bases). The sequence came from a man between 50 and 59 years old who received an inactivated influenza vaccine. CDR3 sequence (DNA): TGTGCCAGCAGCCCCTATACGGGGGACTACGAGCAGTACTTC. Its translation is CASSPYTGDYEQYF.